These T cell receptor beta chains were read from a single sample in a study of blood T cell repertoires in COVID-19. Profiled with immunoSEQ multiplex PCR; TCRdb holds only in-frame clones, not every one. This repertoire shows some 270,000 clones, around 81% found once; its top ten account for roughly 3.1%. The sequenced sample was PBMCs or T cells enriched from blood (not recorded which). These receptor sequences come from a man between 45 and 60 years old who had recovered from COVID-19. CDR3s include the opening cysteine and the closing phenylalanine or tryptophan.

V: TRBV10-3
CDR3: CAILGTENTEAFF

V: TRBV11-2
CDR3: CASSLAGNGNTIYF

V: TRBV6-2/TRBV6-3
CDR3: CASSYPGLDGYTF

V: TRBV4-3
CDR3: CAIPQRVAGCTDTQYF

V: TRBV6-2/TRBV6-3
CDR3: CASSYSSGATSSGNTIYF

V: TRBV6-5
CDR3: CATIPGGSTEAFF

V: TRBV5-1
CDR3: CATWGTPDSDTQYF

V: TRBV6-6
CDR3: CASSNRDLNTEAFF

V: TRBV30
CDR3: CAWSWGRSTNTEAFF

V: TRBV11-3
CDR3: CASSLAGTGTEKLFF

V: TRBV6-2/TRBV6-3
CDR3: CASSYSGRGITYEQYF

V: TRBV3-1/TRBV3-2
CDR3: CASSNRALNTEAFF

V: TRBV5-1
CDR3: CASSLDGPYNEQFF

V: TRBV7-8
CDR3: CASSLGADYGYTF